This entry lists 23 T cell receptor beta chains sequenced from one sample in a study of T cells in Graves' hyperthyroidism and ophthalmopathy. Amplification targeted TCR beta CDR3 regions from RNA transcripts. The TCR CDR3 was amplified in a first-round RT-PCR using the HTBI primer set. Each CDR3 protein is one row after TCRdb ran MiXCR on the multiplex PCR reads. The sample consists of roughly 740,000 distinct CDR3 sequences, 16% of them appearing once. Sequenced input: blood. The source of these receptors is a man aged 18 to 29 with Graves' hyperthyroidism.

The V gene is TRBV10-3, the J gene TRBJ2-1, with 11 bases matching TRBD2. The CDR3 is 15 amino acids. The trim removed 3 bases at V and 7 bases at J, leaving 5 bases unmatched. The germline V gene encodes CDR1 ENHRY and CDR2 SYGVKD. CDR3 loop: CAISDELAGDNEQFF. For the CDR3, the DNA is TGTGCCATCAGTGACGAACTAGCGGGAGATAATGAGCAGTTCTTC.

In its sample, this clonotype was seen many times. The rearrangement joins TRBV12-3 or TRBV12-4 to TRBJ2-2; D is undetermined. The CDR3 is made up of 13 amino acids. Trimming pared 3 bases from V and 7 bases from J, leaving 9 bases between. Here the CDR3 reads CASSFAVIGELFF. Here the CDR3 DNA reads TGTGCCAGCAGTTTTGCAGTAATCGGGGAGCTGTTTTTT.

At least ten counts were recorded for this clonotype. The J gene is TRBJ2-1, the V gene TRBV2; D may be TRBD1 (5 bases). Per the germline V gene, CDR1 is SNHLY and CDR2 is FYNNEI. The CDR3 has 14 residues. With 3 bases removed from V and 7 bases from J, the gap between germline ends came to 13 bases. The CDR3 sequence is CASSERQGRNEQFF. CDR3 sequence (DNA): TGTGCCAGCAGTGAGAGGCAGGGTCGAAATGAGCAGTTCTTC.

This clonotype was detected a few times. The rearrangement links TRBV7-8 to TRBJ2-1; D gene uncertain. CDR1 and CDR2 from the germline V gene are SGHVS and FQNEAQ. CDR3 length: 13 amino acids. V gave up 7 bases and J gave up 5 bases, with 12 bases separating them. The CDR3 is CASTPSRNNEQFF. The CDR3 nucleotides read TGTGCCAGCACCCCCAGTCGAAACAATGAGCAGTTCTTC.

This clonotype was counted a few times. This chain uses TRBV7-9 with TRBJ2-1, with TRBD2 matching over 10 bases. V was pared by 6 bases and J by 8 bases, with 19 bases of the junction left unmatched. In germline, CDR1 is SEHNR, CDR2 FQNEAQ (reference sequence). CDR3 length equals 18 residues. In DNA, the CDR3 is TGTGCCAGCAGTCTATCCCCCCCTTCTCTAGCGGGAGAGGATGAGCAGTTCTTC. It codes for CASSLSPPSLAGEDEQFF.

On this clonotype itself: One base away lies a much larger clone, so this may be a sequencing read error. V and J are TRBV6-1 and TRBJ1-1; tentatively, D is TRBD1 (5 bases). The CDR3 loop spans 15 amino acids. Trimming shortened V by 4 bases and J by 4 bases, and 16 bases separated the two germline ends. The germline V gene has CDR1 MNHNS and CDR2 SASEGT. The CDR3 nucleotides are TGTGCCAGCAGTGGAGGGACCAAGGGGTTCACTGAAGCTTTCTTT. The encoded protein is CASSGGTKGFTEAFF.

This clonotype was counted at least ten times. The genes are TRBV28 and TRBJ1-2; 7 nucleotides agree with TRBD1. CDR3 size: 13 residues. Germline V gives CDR1 MDHEN, CDR2 SYDVKM. V dropped 6 bases and J dropped 5; count of bases not matched to a gene: 6. CDR3 in DNA: TGTGCCAGCAGCAACCCGGGACAGTATGGCTACACCTTC. Translation: CASSNPGQYGYTF.

In this sample, this clonotype turned up many times. The chain recombines TRBV2 with TRBJ2-3; D unclear. This CDR3 region has 14 residues. The V end was cut by 0 bases, the J end by 3 bases, with 7 bases between. CDR1 is SNHLY, CDR2 FYNNEI, per germline. The CDR3 is CASSEAPRTDTQYF. Here the CDR3 DNA reads TGTGCCAGCAGTGAAGCGCCTAGAACAGATACGCAGTATTTT.

Turning to this clonotype: At one end, the junction sequence differs from germline, possibly due to a read error. J is TRBJ1-3 and V is TRBV10-2, with TRBD1 matching over 8 bases. The V gene's germline CDR1 is WSHSY and CDR2 SAAADI. This CDR3 spans 13 amino acids. In DNA, the CDR3 is TGCGCCAGCCAGGGGGCTTCAGGAAACACCACATATTTT. Translation: CASQGASGNTTYF.

This clonotype appeared many times. At one end, the junction sequence differs from germline, possibly due to a read error. The chain uses TRBV19 and TRBJ2-7; possible D gene TRBD2, 6 bases. The length of the CDR3 is 14 residues. Per germline, CDR1 LNHDA and CDR2 SQIVND (reference sequence). CDR3 nucleotides: TGTGCCAGCAGTACGTCCGGGAGATCCTACGAGCAGTACTTC. Protein: CASSTSGRSYEQYF.

This chain uses TRBV6-2 or TRBV6-3 with TRBJ2-2; possible D gene TRBD1, 6 bases. Trimming shortened V by 11 bases and J by 5 bases, and 12 bases separated the two germline ends. The CDR3 loop spans 12 amino acids. The germline CDR1 and CDR2 sequences are MNHEY and SVGEGT. CDR3 sequence: CAGEGGTGELFF. CDR3 nucleotides: TGTGCCGGGGAAGGGGGAACCGGGGAGCTGTTTTTT.

This clonotype was counted many times. The rearrangement links TRBV28 to TRBJ1-5; 11 nucleotides align to TRBD1. Germline loops: CDR1 MDHEN, CDR2 SYDVKM. J was trimmed by 3 bases and V by 7 bases; bases with no gene match: 5. The CDR3 covers 15 residues. The CDR3 region has the DNA TGTGCCAGCAATTGGGGACAGGGGGTCAATCAGCCCCAGCATTTT. Protein product: CASNWGQGVNQPQHF.

The chain links TRBV2 to TRBJ2-1; 14 bases agree with TRBD2. Germline V CDR1 and CDR2: SNHLY, FYNNEI. V dropped 10 bases and J dropped 8; count of bases not matched to a gene: 16. This CDR3 is 17 amino acids long. CDR3 nucleotides: TGTGCCATCAGCTTCTCCGAGGGACTAGCGGGAGCCGATGAGCAGTTCTTC. Protein: CAISFSEGLAGADEQFF.

In this sample, this clonotype turned up many times. The chain's CDR3 is CSALPGLGGYNEQFF. DNA for the CDR3: TGCAGTGCTCTTCCGGGACTAGGGGGATACAATGAGCAGTTCTTC. V is TRBV20-1 and J is TRBJ2-1; 8 bases match TRBD2. CDR3 length equals 15 residues. The germline V gene encodes CDR1 DFQATT and CDR2 SNEGSKA (reference sequence). V was pared by 5 bases and J by 4 bases, with 10 bases of the junction left unmatched.

This clonotype was observed a handful of times. This chain links TRBV29-1 with TRBJ1-1; the D is unclear. CDR1 SQVTM and CDR2 ANQGSEA come from the germline V gene. The V gene lost 6 bases and the J gene lost 9 bases, with 14 bases spanning the gap. CDR3 length equals 11 residues. The CDR3 here is CSVHGPDKAFF. The CDR3 DNA reads as TGCAGCGTCCACGGACCTGACAAAGCTTTCTTT.

This clonotype was detected only a few times. The rearrangement uses TRBV2 and TRBJ1-5, with D perhaps matching TRBD1 (5 bases). V was clipped by 7 bases and J by 2 bases, with 12 bases between them. Germline V gene lookup returns CDR1 SNHLY and CDR2 FYNNEI. The CDR3 extends over 14 amino acids. The CDR3 loop reads CASNQGIGNQPQHF. CDR3 DNA sequence: TGTGCCAGCAATCAGGGAATAGGCAATCAGCCCCAGCATTTT.

This clonotype was detected many times. The chain combines TRBV20-1 with TRBJ2-3; 15 positions agree with TRBD2. Germline values: CDR1 DFQATT, CDR2 SNEGSKA (reference sequence). The V and J ends lost 6 bases and 6 bases, in that order; junction bases with no gene match: 7. The CDR3 loop spans 15 amino acids. The chain's CDR3 is CSAPSGLAGGDTQYF. The DNA for the CDR3 is TGCAGTGCACCTTCGGGACTAGCGGGAGGTGATACGCAGTATTTT.

This chain connects TRBV6-1 to TRBJ1-5, with D unresolved. CDR1 and CDR2 (germline): MNHNS, SASEGT. Trimming cost V 7 bases and J 9 bases, with 10 bases left between them. This CDR3 is built from 11 residues. The CDR3 region has the DNA TGTGCCAGCATCGGGGAAGGGCCCCAGCATTTT. Translation: CASIGEGPQHF.

The J gene is TRBJ2-7, the V gene TRBV24-1, with 9 bases lining up with TRBD1. The CDR3 has 13 residues. Trimming at V came to 9 bases and at J to 6 bases, leaving 8 bases not matched to a gene. Germline CDR1 KGHDR, CDR2 SFDVKD. CDR3 in DNA: TGTGCCACCTCCGGGACAGGGAATGGCGAGCAGTACTTC. This encodes CATSGTGNGEQYF.

The CDR3 nucleotides are TGTGCCAGCAGTCGGGGGGAGGGGCGAGATACGCAGTATTTT. Protein: CASSRGEGRDTQYF. The chain combines TRBV28 with TRBJ2-3; 7 bases agree with TRBD2. The CDR3 consists of 14 residues. Trimming at V came to 5 bases and at J to 5 bases, leaving 7 bases not matched to a gene. Germline V gives CDR1 MDHEN, CDR2 SYDVKM.

V is TRBV12-3 or TRBV12-4 and J is TRBJ1-4; no reliable D call. The CDR3 covers 13 residues. Trimming cost V 4 bases and J 6 bases, with 9 bases left between them. Here the CDR3 DNA reads TGTGCCAGCAGTTCCGGATGGCATGAAAAACTGTTTTTT. Protein sequence: CASSSGWHEKLFF.

This clonotype occurred a few times. The rearrangement uses TRBV29-1 and TRBJ2-7; TRBD2 matches at 14 bases. This CDR3 has 16 residues. Germline assignment: CDR1 SQVTM and CDR2 ANQGSEA. Losses at the gene ends were 7 bases for V and 1 base for J; bases not matched to a gene: 9. The CDR3 sequence is CSAEGGLAGESYEQYF. The CDR3 DNA reads as TGCAGCGCGGAAGGGGGACTAGCGGGAGAGTCCTACGAGCAGTACTTC.

This clonotype has just a few counts. The chain uses TRBV28 and TRBJ1-5; D unclear. Germline CDR1 is MDHEN and CDR2 is SYDVKM. This CDR3 has 11 amino acids. The V end was cut by 5 bases, the J end by 9 bases, with 8 bases between. In DNA form, the CDR3 reads TGTGCCAGCAGTATGGGGAGGCCCCAGCATTTT. It yields the protein CASSMGRPQHF. The whole variable domain, filled in from reference TRBV28 and TRBJ1-5, reads DVKVTQSSRYLVKRTGEKVFLECVQDMDHENMFWYRQDPGLGLRLIYFSYDVKMKEKGDIPEGYSVSREKKERFSLILESASTNQTSMYLCASSMGRPQHFGDGTRLSIL.